The 17 T cell receptor beta chains given below trace back to one sample, sequenced in a study of identical twins. TCRdb ran MiXCR on the 5' RACE reads and lists one entry per CDR3 protein. This sample has approximately 490,000 distinct CDR3 sequences, with about a fifth found just once. This same sample was also taken into another study, of yellow fever vaccine responses in identical twins.

The sequencing input was CD4+ T cells sorted from blood. The receptors shown here come from a woman younger than 30 in good health.

This clonotype was detected only a few times. The chain links TRBV29-1 to TRBJ1-1, with a possible D match to TRBD1 (6 bases). CDR3 size: 13 residues. Germline values: CDR1 SQVTM, CDR2 ANQGSEA. Trimming took off 2 bases at V and 1 base at J, with 8 bases between the two ends. CDR3 DNA: TGCAGCGTTGAACGACAGGCGAACACTGAAGCTTTCTTT. Translated, it gives CSVERQANTEAFF.

The chain has TRBV20-1 and TRBJ2-1; TRBD2 matches at 11 bases. In germline, CDR1 is DFQATT, CDR2 SNEGSKA (reference sequence). CDR3 size: 13 residues. V lost 4 bases and J lost 12; bases outside the gene matches: 8. In DNA form, the CDR3 reads TGCAGTGCTACGGTTAGCGGGGGGGCCGGGCAGTTCTTC. Translated: CSATVSGGAGQFF.

This clonotype was picked up a small number of times. V is TRBV5-1 and J is TRBJ1-1; D is undetermined. CDR1 and CDR2 from the germline V gene are SGHRS and YFSETQ. V was pared by 2 bases and J by 2 bases, with 10 bases between. The CDR3 contains 14 residues. The CDR3 DNA sequence: TGCGCCAGCAGCTTTCACCAGCCAAACACTGAAGCTTTCTTT. Its translation: CASSFHQPNTEAFF.

This clonotype was counted a few times. CDR3 residues: CASSQQGTAGSGELFF. CDR3 DNA sequence: TGTGCCAGCAGTCAGCAGGGGACTGCTGGGAGCGGGGAGCTGTTTTTT. The chain combines TRBV3-1 with TRBJ2-2; D is tentatively TRBD1 or TRBD2 (6 bases each). Per the germline V gene, CDR1 is LGHDT and CDR2 is YNNKEL (reference sequence). Trimming took 6 bases from V and 7 from J, leaving 21 bases between them. The CDR3 has 16 residues.

This chain uses TRBV25-1 with TRBJ2-1; TRBD2 matches at 7 bases. Germline assignment: CDR1 MGHDK and CDR2 SYGVNS. V lost 10 bases, J lost 0 bases, and 3 bases stayed unmatched. This CDR3 comprises 13 residues. The DNA for the CDR3 is TGTGCCACCAAGCGGGACTCCTACAATGAGCAGTTCTTC. It translates to CATKRDSYNEQFF.

The DNA for the CDR3 is TGTGCCAGCAGTTTGGCGGCTAGCGGGACTAATGAGCAGTTCTTC. Its translation is CASSLAASGTNEQFF. This chain links TRBV12-3 or TRBV12-4 with TRBJ2-1; 9 bases map to TRBD2. This CDR3 contains 15 residues. V was clipped by 3 bases and J by 7 bases; unmatched bases: 7.

The chain recombines TRBV28 with TRBJ2-7; no definite D call. The CDR3 loop spans 13 amino acids. The germline V gene has CDR1 MDHEN and CDR2 SYDVKM. V lost 6 bases and J lost 6, with 15 bases in between. The CDR3 DNA sequence: TGTGCCAGCAGCCGGGCGTTTGGGGTCGAGCAGTACTTC. Its protein is CASSRAFGVEQYF.

This chain joins TRBV2 and TRBJ2-1; tentatively, D is TRBD1 (7 bases). The germline V and J ends were trimmed by 3 bases and 6 bases, with 24 bases remaining between them. The CDR3 spans 18 residues. CDR1 and CDR2 from the germline V gene are SNHLY and FYNNEI. CDR3 residues: CASSDRPGGPGGSNEQFF. In nucleotides, the CDR3 is TGTGCCAGCAGTGATCGGCCTGGTGGGCCAGGGGGGTCCAATGAGCAGTTCTTC.

The chain has TRBV18 and TRBJ2-1, with 10 bases aligning to TRBD1. Germline CDR1 and CDR2: KGHSH and LQKENI. The CDR3 runs to 14 residues. J was trimmed by 8 bases and V by 3 bases; bases with no gene match: 4. The CDR3 sequence is CASSPGQGIDEQFF. The CDR3 DNA reads as TGTGCCAGCTCACCGGGACAGGGGATAGATGAGCAGTTCTTC.

This clonotype was found a few times. CDR3 protein: CASSVGPFVFDTQYF. CDR3 in DNA: TGTGCCAGCAGCGTAGGTCCTTTTGTTTTCGATACGCAGTATTTT. V and J are TRBV9 and TRBJ2-3; no clear D gene. V was pared by 0 bases and J by 6 bases, with 14 bases between. This CDR3 contains 15 residues. Germline V gene data show CDR1 as SGDLS and CDR2 as YYNGEE.

The chain combines TRBV12-3 or TRBV12-4 with TRBJ1-1; 8 nucleotides align to TRBD1. The J segment lost 0 bases and the V segment lost 6 bases, leaving 6 bases of the junction unmatched. This CDR3 has 15 residues. The CDR3 spells CASSRDRLMNTEAFF. CDR3 nucleotides: TGTGCCAGCAGCCGGGACAGGCTAATGAACACTGAAGCTTTCTTT.

This clonotype has more than one count but fewer than ten. The chain joins TRBV4-1 to TRBJ1-1, with a weak D call TRBD1 (6 bases). Germline CDR1 is MGHRA and CDR2 is YSYEKL. The CDR3 runs to 16 residues. Trimming took off 1 base at V and 1 base at J, with 13 bases between the two ends. CDR3 residues: CASSQGTARKNTEAFF. CDR3 nucleotides: TGCGCCAGCAGCCAAGGGACAGCCAGAAAGAACACTGAAGCTTTCTTT.

The chain recombines TRBV6-5 with TRBJ2-7; 8 bases line up with TRBD2. The junction had 7 bases not matched to a gene; V was cut back by 2 bases and J by 7 bases. Germline V gene lookup returns CDR1 MNHEY and CDR2 SVGAGI. CDR3 length: 14 residues. CDR3 bases: TGTGCCAGCAGTTACCCCGGGAGGGCCGGGGAGCAGTACTTC. Translated, it gives CASSYPGRAGEQYF.

The genes are TRBV11-2 and TRBJ2-4; 7 positions agree with TRBD2. The CDR3 is made up of 20 amino acids. CDR1 SGHAT and CDR2 FQNNGV come from the germline V gene. J gave up 8 bases and V 4 bases, and 26 bases lay outside the gene matches. The DNA of the CDR3 is TGTGCCAGCAGCTGGACTGATTGGTTTAGGACTAGGGAAGTCGCAGACATTCAGTACTTC. Amino acid sequence: CASSWTDWFRTREVADIQYF.

In this sample, this clonotype turned up a few times. The rearrangement joins TRBV19 to TRBJ2-7; D unresolved. Per the germline V gene, CDR1 is LNHDA and CDR2 is SQIVND (reference sequence). V lost 0 bases, J lost 0 bases, and 3 bases lay in between. The CDR3 sequence is 13 residues long. CDR3 coding DNA: TGTGCCAGTAGTATAGACCACTCCTACGAGCAGTACTTC. The encoded protein is CASSIDHSYEQYF.

V gene TRBV3-1 combines with J gene TRBJ2-3, with D uncertain. V was pared by 0 bases and J by 3 bases, with 10 bases between. The CDR3 covers 15 residues. CDR1 LGHDT and CDR2 YNNKEL come from the germline V gene (reference sequence). Here the CDR3 DNA reads TGTGCCAGCAGCCAAGAGTCGGGTAGAACAGATACGCAGTATTTT. As protein: CASSQESGRTDTQYF.

The rearrangement uses TRBV10-3 and TRBJ2-2, with 11 bases aligning to TRBD2. Germline V gene data show CDR1 as ENHRY and CDR2 as SYGVKD. This CDR3 has 16 residues. V trimming: 8 bases; J trimming: 6 bases; junction bases outside the gene matches: 11. The CDR3 loop reads CAIRLTSGRVAGELFF. The DNA for the CDR3 is TGTGCCATCCGACTTACTAGCGGGAGAGTTGCCGGGGAGCTGTTTTTT.